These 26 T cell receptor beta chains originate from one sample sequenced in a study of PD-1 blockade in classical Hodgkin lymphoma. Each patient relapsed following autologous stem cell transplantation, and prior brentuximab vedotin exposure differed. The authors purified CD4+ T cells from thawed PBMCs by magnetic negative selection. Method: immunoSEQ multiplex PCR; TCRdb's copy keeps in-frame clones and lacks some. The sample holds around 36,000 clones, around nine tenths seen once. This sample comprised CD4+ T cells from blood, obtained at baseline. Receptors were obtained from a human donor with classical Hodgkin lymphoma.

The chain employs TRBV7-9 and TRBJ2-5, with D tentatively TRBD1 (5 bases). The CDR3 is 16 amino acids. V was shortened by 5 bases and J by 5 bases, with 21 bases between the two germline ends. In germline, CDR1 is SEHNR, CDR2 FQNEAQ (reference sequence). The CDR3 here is CASSPAVGIAGETQYF. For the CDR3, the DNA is TGTGCCAGCAGCCCCGCGGTCGGTATAGCAGGGGAGACCCAGTACTTC. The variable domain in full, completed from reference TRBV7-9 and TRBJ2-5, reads DTGVSQNPRHKITKRGQNVTFRCDPISEHNRLYWYRQTLGQGPEFLTYFQNEAQLEKSRLLSDRFSAERPKGSFSTLEIQRTEQGDSAMYLCASSPAVGIAGETQYFGPGTRLLVL.

The CDR3, as DNA: TGTGCCAGCTCAGCCGACAGGGGCCGAGATACGCAGTATTTT. Encoded protein: CASSADRGRDTQYF. This rearrangement joins TRBV18 to TRBJ2-3; 8 bases fit TRBD1. This CDR3 has 14 amino acids. Germline-derived CDR1 and CDR2 are KGHSH and LQKENI. Trimming took 5 bases from V and 5 from J; bases not matched to a gene: 6.

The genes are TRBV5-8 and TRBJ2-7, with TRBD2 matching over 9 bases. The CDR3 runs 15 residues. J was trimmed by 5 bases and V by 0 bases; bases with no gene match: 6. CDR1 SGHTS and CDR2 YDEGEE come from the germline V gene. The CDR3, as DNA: TGTGCCAGCAGCTTGGCCGGGGTAGCGGGAGACGAGCAGTACTTC. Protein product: CASSLAGVAGDEQYF.

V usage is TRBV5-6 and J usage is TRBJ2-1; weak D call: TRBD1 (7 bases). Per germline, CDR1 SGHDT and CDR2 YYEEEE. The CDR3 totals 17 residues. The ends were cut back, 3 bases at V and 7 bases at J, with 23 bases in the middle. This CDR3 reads CASSSPATGEGGNEQFF. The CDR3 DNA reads TGTGCCAGCAGCTCCCCTGCAACAGGGGAAGGGGGGAATGAGCAGTTCTTC.

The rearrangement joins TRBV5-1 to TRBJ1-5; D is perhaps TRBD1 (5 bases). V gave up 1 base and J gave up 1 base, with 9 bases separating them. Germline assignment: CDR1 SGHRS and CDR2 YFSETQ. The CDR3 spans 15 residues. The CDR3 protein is CASSLLGGSNQPQHF. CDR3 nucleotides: TGCGCCAGCAGCTTGTTGGGGGGAAGCAATCAGCCCCAGCATTTT.

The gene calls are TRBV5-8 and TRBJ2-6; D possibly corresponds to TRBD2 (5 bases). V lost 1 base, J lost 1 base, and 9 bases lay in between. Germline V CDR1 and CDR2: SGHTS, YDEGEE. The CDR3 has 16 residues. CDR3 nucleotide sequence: TGTGCCAGCAGCTTGAATTGGGAGTCTGGGGCCAACGTCCTGACTTTC. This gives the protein CASSLNWESGANVLTF.

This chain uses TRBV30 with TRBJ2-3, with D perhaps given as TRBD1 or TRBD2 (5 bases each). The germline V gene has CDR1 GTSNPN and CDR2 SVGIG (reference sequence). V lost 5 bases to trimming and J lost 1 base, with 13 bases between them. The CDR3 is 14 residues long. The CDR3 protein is CAWVRGVGTDTQYF. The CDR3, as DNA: TGTGCCTGGGTCCGGGGCGTCGGCACAGATACGCAGTATTTT.

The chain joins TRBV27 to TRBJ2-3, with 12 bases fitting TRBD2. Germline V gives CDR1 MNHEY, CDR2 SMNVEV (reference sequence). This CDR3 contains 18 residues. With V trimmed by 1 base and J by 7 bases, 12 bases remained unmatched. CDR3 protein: CASSLYGATSGSFNTQYF. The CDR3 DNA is TGTGCCAGCAGTTTATACGGGGCGACTAGCGGGAGTTTTAATACGCAGTATTTT.

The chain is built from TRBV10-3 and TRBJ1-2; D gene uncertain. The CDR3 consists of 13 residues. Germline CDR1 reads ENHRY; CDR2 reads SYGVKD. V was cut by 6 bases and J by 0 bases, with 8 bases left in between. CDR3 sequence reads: CAIRVDPNYGYTF. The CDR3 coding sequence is TGTGCCATCAGGGTGGACCCTAACTATGGCTACACCTTC.

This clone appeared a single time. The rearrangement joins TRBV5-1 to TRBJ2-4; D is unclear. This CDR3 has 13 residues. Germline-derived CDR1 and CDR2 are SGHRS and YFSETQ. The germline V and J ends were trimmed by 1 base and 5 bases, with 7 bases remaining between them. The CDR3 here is CASSLQFENIQYF. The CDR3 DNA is TGCGCCAGCAGCTTGCAATTCGAAAACATTCAGTACTTC.

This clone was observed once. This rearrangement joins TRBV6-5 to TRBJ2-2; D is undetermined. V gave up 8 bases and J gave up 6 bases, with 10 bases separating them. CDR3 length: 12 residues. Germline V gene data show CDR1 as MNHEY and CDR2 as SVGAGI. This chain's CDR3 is CASRWGAGELFF. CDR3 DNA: TGTGCCAGCCGGTGGGGTGCCGGGGAGCTGTTTTTT.

In DNA, the CDR3 is TGTGCCAGTAGCGGACCCCGGACAGGGATGGGAGCTTTCTTT. Residues: CASSGPRTGMGAFF. The chain couples TRBV19 to TRBJ1-1, with TRBD1 identical over 8 bases. The CDR3 is 14 residues long. Germline CDR1 is LNHDA and CDR2 is SQIVND (reference sequence). With 6 bases clipped from V and 10 bases from J, the junction kept 13 bases outside the gene matches.

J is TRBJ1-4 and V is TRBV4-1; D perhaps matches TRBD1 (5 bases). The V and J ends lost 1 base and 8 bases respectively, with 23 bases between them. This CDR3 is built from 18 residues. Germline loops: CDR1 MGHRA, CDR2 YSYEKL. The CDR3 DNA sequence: TGCGCCAGCAGCCAAGCCCCAAGATCCAGGGTTATATGGGAAAAACTGTTTTTT. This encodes CASSQAPRSRVIWEKLFF.

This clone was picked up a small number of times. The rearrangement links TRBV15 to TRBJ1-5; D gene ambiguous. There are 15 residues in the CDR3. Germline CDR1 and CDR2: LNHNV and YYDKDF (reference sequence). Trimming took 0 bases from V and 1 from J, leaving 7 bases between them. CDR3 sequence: CATSRDGQSNQPQHF. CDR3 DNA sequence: TGTGCCACCAGCAGAGATGGCCAAAGCAATCAGCCCCAGCATTTT.

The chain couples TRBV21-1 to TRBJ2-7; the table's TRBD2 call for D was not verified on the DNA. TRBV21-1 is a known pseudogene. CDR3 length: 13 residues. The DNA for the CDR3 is TGTGCCAGCACGAGGGGGGGATCCTACGAGCAGTACTTC. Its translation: CASTRGGSYEQYF.

In nucleotides, the CDR3 is TGCAGTGCTAGGCCGAGATACGAGCAGTACTTC. Translated, it gives CSARPRYEQYF. The chain carries TRBV20-1 and TRBJ2-7, with D unresolved. The V and J ends lost 3 bases and 4 bases respectively, with 7 bases between them. This CDR3 spans 11 amino acids. CDR1 is DFQATT and CDR2 is SNEGSKA in the germline V gene (reference sequence).

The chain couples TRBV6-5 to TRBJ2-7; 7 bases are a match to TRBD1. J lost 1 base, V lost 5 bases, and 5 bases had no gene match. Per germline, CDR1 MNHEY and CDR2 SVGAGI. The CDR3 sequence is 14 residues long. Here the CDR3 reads CASSDRVPSYEQYF. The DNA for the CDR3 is TGTGCCAGCAGTGACAGGGTCCCGTCCTACGAGCAGTACTTC.

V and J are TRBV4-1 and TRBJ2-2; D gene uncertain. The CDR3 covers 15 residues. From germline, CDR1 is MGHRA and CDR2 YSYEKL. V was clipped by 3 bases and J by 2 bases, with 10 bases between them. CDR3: CASSHRTENTGELFF. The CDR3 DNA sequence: TGCGCCAGCAGCCATAGGACGGAAAACACCGGGGAGCTGTTTTTT.

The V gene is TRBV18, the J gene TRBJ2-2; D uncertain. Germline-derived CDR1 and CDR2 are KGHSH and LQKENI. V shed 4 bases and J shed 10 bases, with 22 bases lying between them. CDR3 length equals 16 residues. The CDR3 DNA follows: TGTGCCAGCTCACTGACCACCCGACGCTGGACGGAGGAGCTGTTTTTT. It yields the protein CASSLTTRRWTEELFF. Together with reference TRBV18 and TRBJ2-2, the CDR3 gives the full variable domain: NAGVMQNPRHLVRRRGQEARLRCSPMKGHSHVYWYRQLPEEGLKFMVYLQKENIIDESGMPKERFSAEFPKEGPSILRIQQVVRGDSAAYFCASSLTTRRWTEELFFGEGSRLTVL.

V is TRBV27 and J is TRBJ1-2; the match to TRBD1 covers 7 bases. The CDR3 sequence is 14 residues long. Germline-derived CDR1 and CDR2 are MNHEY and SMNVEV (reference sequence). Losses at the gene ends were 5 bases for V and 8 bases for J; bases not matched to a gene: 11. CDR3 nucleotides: TGTGCCAGCAGTCTCCAGGGGGAACCCTTAGGCTACACCTTC. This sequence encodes CASSLQGEPLGYTF.

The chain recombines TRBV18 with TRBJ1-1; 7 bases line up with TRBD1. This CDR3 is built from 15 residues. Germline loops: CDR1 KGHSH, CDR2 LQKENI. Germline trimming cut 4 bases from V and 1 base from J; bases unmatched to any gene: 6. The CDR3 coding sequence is TGTGCCAGCTCACTAAGACAGGGAAAGAACACTGAAGCTTTCTTT. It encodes CASSLRQGKNTEAFF.

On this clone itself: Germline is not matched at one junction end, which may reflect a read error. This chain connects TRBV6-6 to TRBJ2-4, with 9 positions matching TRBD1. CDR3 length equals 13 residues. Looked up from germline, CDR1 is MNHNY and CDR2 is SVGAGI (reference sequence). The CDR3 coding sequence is TGTGCCAGCAGTCCTTACGGACAGGGGAACGATTGGTTC. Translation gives CASSPYGQGNDWF.

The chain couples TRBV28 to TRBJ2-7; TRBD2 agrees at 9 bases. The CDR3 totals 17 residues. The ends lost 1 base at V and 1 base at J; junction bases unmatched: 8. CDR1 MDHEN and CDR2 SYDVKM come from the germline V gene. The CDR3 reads CASSLSSRLAGSYEQYF. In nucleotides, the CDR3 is TGTGCCAGCAGTTTATCCAGTCGCCTAGCGGGATCCTACGAGCAGTACTTC. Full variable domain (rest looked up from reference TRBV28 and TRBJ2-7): DVKVTQSSRYLVKRTGEKVFLECVQDMDHENMFWYRQDPGLGLRLIYFSYDVKMKEKGDIPEGYSVSREKKERFSLILESASTNQTSMYLCASSLSSRLAGSYEQYFGPGTRLTVT.

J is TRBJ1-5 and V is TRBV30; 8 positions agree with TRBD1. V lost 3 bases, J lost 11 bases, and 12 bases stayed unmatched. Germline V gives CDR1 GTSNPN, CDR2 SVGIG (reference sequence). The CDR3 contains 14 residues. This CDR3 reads CAWSSRRGREAQHF. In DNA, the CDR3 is TGTGCCTGGAGCTCGCGCAGGGGGCGCGAAGCCCAGCATTTT. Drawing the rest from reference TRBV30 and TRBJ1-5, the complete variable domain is SQTIHQWPATLVQPVGSPLSLECTVEGTSNPNLYWYRQAAGRGLQLLFYSVGIGQISSEVPQNLSASRPQDRQFILSSKKLLLSDSGFYLCAWSSRRGREAQHFGDGTRLSIL.

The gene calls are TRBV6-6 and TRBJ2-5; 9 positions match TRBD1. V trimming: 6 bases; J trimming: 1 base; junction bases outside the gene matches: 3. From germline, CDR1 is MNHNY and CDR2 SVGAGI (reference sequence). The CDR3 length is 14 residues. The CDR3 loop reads CASSPGQGQETQYF. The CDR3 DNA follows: TGTGCCAGCAGCCCGGGACAGGGCCAAGAGACCCAGTACTTC.

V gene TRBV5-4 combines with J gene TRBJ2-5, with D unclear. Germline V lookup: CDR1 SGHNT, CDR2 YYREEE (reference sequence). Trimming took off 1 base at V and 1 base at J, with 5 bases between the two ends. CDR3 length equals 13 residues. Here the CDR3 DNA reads TGTGCCAGCAGCTTGATCAGCCAAGAGACCCAGTACTTC. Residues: CASSLISQETQYF.